This T cell receptor beta chain is from a study of T-cell reconstitution after alpha-beta-depleted transplantation in children. In its sample, this clonotype was seen many times. Unique molecular identifiers tagged the TCRbeta library. MiXCR was run by TCRdb on the PCR reads, yielding one entry per CDR3 protein. The sample lists about 230,000 distinct CDR3 sequences, 8% to 10% occurring once. The sample here was PBMCs from the stem cell graft donor, taken from the stem cell graft. This TCR derives from a human donor who donated a stem cell graft to a child with acute lymphoblastic leukemia.

CDR3 residues: CATSDPGTGTYNEQFF. The CDR3 region has the DNA TGTGCCACCAGTGATCCCGGGACAGGCACCTACAATGAGCAGTTCTTC. The chain is built from TRBV24-1 and TRBJ2-1; 8 positions match TRBD1. CDR1 is KGHDR, CDR2 SFDVKD, per germline. Trimming took 3 bases from V and 2 from J; bases not matched to a gene: 5. This CDR3 region has 16 residues.